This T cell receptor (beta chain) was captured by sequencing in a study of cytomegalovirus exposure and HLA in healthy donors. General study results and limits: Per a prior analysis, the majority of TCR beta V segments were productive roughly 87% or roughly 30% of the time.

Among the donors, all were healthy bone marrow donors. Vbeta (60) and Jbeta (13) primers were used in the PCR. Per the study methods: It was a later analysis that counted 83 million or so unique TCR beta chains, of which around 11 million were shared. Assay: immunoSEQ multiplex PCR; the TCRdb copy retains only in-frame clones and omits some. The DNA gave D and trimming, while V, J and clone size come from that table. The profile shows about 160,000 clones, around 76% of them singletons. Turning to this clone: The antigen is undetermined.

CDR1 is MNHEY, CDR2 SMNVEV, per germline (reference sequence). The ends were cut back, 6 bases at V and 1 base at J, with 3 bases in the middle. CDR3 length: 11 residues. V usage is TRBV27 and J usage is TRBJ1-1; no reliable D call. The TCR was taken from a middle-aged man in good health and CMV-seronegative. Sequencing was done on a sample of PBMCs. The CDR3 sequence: CASSSNTEAFF. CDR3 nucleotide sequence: TGTGCCAGCAGCTCGAACACTGAAGCTTTCTTT.